These 30 T cell receptor beta chains were sequenced from one sample in a study of cytomegalovirus exposure and HLA in healthy donors. The PCR used 60 Vbeta and 13 Jbeta primers. Sequenced by immunoSEQ multiplex PCR; TCRdb stores in-frame clones only, minus some. The sample holds approximately 100,000 clones, about 70% seen once. What was sequenced was PBMCs. The origin of the receptors is a human donor in good health.

CDR3 amino acids: CAWTSVGGRNSPLHF. CDR3 bases: TGTGCCTGGACCAGTGTAGGGGGCCGTAATTCACCCCTCCACTTT. This sequence joins TRBV30 and TRBJ1-6; TRBD1 agrees at 7 bases. V shed 4 bases and J 6 bases; nucleotides not matched to a gene: 9. Germline assignment: CDR1 GTSNPN and CDR2 SVGIG (reference sequence). The CDR3 consists of 15 residues.

The chain combines TRBV15 with TRBJ1-1, with D maybe TRBD1 (5 bases). CDR1 is LNHNV, CDR2 YYDKDF, per germline (reference sequence). The CDR3 spans 16 residues. V lost 1 base to trimming and J lost 1 base, with 13 bases between them. The CDR3 here is CATSRVVGRGNTEAFF. CDR3 nucleotides: TGTGCCACCAGCAGAGTGGTAGGGAGGGGGAACACTGAAGCTTTCTTT.

This rearrangement joins TRBV6-5 to TRBJ2-3, with D possibly being TRBD2 (7 bases). V shed 2 bases and J shed 4 bases, with 16 bases lying between them. Germline CDR1 and CDR2: MNHEY and SVGAGI. This CDR3 contains 16 residues. CDR3 sequence: CASSYVGGGGPDTQYF. The DNA for the CDR3 is TGTGCCAGCAGTTACGTGGGGGGAGGGGGACCAGATACGCAGTATTTT.

The CDR3: CASSRKGVADTQYF. The CDR3 DNA is TGTGCCAGCAGCCGTAAAGGGGTGGCAGATACGCAGTATTTT. The rearrangement links TRBV14 to TRBJ2-3, with D perhaps matching TRBD1 (5 bases). The CDR3 is 14 amino acids. Trimming cost V 4 bases and J 4 bases, with 12 bases left between them. Looked up from germline, CDR1 is SGHDN and CDR2 is FVKESK.

The chain carries TRBV27 and TRBJ1-5; possibly TRBD1 for D (6 bases). Trimming stripped 1 base from V and 4 bases from J, with 17 bases between. The CDR3 totals 17 residues. Germline V CDR1 and CDR2: MNHEY, SMNVEV (reference sequence). CDR3 DNA: TGTGCCAGCAGTTTATATGGGACATTCTCGGTTAATCAGCCCCAGCATTTT. As protein: CASSLYGTFSVNQPQHF.

The rearrangement uses TRBV6-6 and TRBJ2-7, with a tentative D call TRBD2 (6 bases). This CDR3 has 15 residues. Trimming shortened V by 7 bases and J by 7 bases, and 23 bases separated the two germline ends. Germline values: CDR1 MNHNY, CDR2 SVGAGI (reference sequence). The CDR3 coding sequence is TGTGCCAGCAATCCGACTAGTCCCCAGCACGGGGAGCAGTACTTC. This translates into CASNPTSPQHGEQYF.

This clone was counted a few times. The genes are TRBV6-4 and TRBJ2-6; tentatively, D is TRBD1 (6 bases). The CDR3 is made up of 17 amino acids. V lost 6 bases and J 3 bases, leaving 18 bases between the germline ends. Germline V gene data show CDR1 as MRHNA and CDR2 as SNTAGT. The CDR3 sequence is CASSRFAGANGANVLTF. The CDR3 DNA reads as TGTGCCAGCAGCCGGTTCGCAGGGGCAAATGGGGCCAACGTCCTGACTTTC.

The chain joins TRBV5-1 to TRBJ2-2, with TRBD2 identical over 7 bases. Germline V gene lookup returns CDR1 SGHRS and CDR2 YFSETQ. This CDR3 is 17 amino acids long. V lost 1 base to trimming and J lost 1 base; unmatched junction nucleotides: 7. CDR3 loop: CASSLRGRGLNTGELFF. DNA for the CDR3: TGCGCCAGCAGCTTGAGAGGGAGGGGTTTGAACACCGGGGAGCTGTTTTTT. Full variable domain (rest looked up from reference TRBV5-1 and TRBJ2-2): KAGVTQTPRYLIKTRGQQVTLSCSPISGHRSVSWYQQTPGQGLQFLFEYFSETQRNKGNFPGRFSGRQFSNSRSEMNVSTLELGDSALYLCASSLRGRGLNTGELFFGEGSRLTVL.

V gene TRBV19 combines with J gene TRBJ1-1; TRBD1 might be the D (6 bases). This CDR3 is 13 amino acids long. V was shortened by 2 bases and J by 7 bases, with 11 bases between the two germline ends. Per the germline V gene, CDR1 is LNHDA and CDR2 is SQIVND (reference sequence). CDR3: CASSIQGMSEAFF. The CDR3 bases are TGTGCCAGTAGTATACAGGGGATGAGTGAAGCTTTCTTT.

V gene TRBV4-2 combines with J gene TRBJ1-5, with TRBD1 as a possible D gene (5 bases). This CDR3 spans 20 amino acids. The germline gives CDR1 LGHNA, CDR2 YNFKEQ. V lost 3 bases and J 0 bases, leaving 24 bases between the germline ends. The CDR3 coding sequence is TGTGCCAGCAGCCACCCTCCGGGGGTCGGGAAAAAATATAGCAATCAGCCCCAGCATTTT. It codes for CASSHPPGVGKKYSNQPQHF.

J is TRBJ1-5 and V is TRBV5-4; D possibly corresponds to TRBD1 (6 bases). Trimming pared 0 bases from V and 3 bases from J, leaving 10 bases between. The CDR3 is 15 amino acids. CDR1 SGHNT and CDR2 YYREEE come from the germline V gene (reference sequence). Here the CDR3 reads CASSLDRDTNQPQHF. The CDR3 DNA reads TGTGCCAGCAGCTTGGACCGGGACACCAATCAGCCCCAGCATTTT. Based on the CDR3 plus reference TRBV5-4 and TRBJ1-5, the full variable domain is ETGVTQSPTHLIKTRGQQVTLRCSSQSGHNTVSWYQQALGQGPQFIFQYYREEENGRGNFPPRFSGLQFPNYSSELNVNALELDDSALYLCASSLDRDTNQPQHFGDGTRLSIL.

The V gene is TRBV5-4, the J gene TRBJ2-1; TRBD2 matches 12 bases. This CDR3 is 15 amino acids long. Looked up from germline, CDR1 is SGHNT and CDR2 is YYREEE (reference sequence). V shed 2 bases, J shed 5 bases, and the junction held 2 bases outside the gene matches. The CDR3 protein is CASSLLAGGDNEQFF. The CDR3 nucleotides are TGTGCCAGCAGCTTACTAGCGGGGGGTGACAATGAGCAGTTCTTC.

The chain links TRBV5-1 to TRBJ2-1; possible D gene TRBD2, 6 bases. V shed 4 bases and J shed 6 bases, with 11 bases lying between them. The CDR3 covers 13 residues. Per germline, CDR1 SGHRS and CDR2 YFSETQ. CDR3 nucleotides: TGCGCCAGCAGCACTGGGACTTCCAATGAGCAGTTCTTC. Encoded protein: CASSTGTSNEQFF.

The table lists this clone with a few counts. The chain recombines TRBV20-1 with TRBJ2-4; D uncertain. CDR1 is DFQATT, CDR2 SNEGSKA, per germline (reference sequence). This CDR3 region has 11 residues. The V gene lost 6 bases and the J gene lost 8 bases, with 11 bases spanning the gap. The CDR3 nucleotides read TGCAGTGCCAGCGATCGGGACATTCAGTACTTC. Translating it yields CSASDRDIQYF.

V is TRBV4-3 and J is TRBJ1-2; weak D call: TRBD1 (6 bases). The CDR3 runs 16 residues. The V and J ends lost 1 base and 3 bases respectively, with 15 bases between them. The germline gives CDR1 LGHNA, CDR2 YSLEER. The CDR3 region is CASSQATGAGDYGYTF. CDR3 bases: TGCGCCAGCAGCCAAGCCACGGGGGCGGGGGACTATGGCTACACCTTC.

The chain joins TRBV28 to TRBJ2-1; D remains ambiguous. Germline V gene data show CDR1 as MDHEN and CDR2 as SYDVKM. V lost 3 bases, J lost 15 bases, and 12 bases lay in between. The CDR3 consists of 11 residues. CDR3 coding DNA: TGTGCCAGCAGTTTGAGAGAGAATCCGTTCTTC. Translation gives CASSLRENPFF. Looking up the rest from reference TRBV28 and TRBJ2-1 gives the full variable domain: DVKVTQSSRYLVKRTGEKVFLECVQDMDHENMFWYRQDPGLGLRLIYFSYDVKMKEKGDIPEGYSVSREKKERFSLILESASTNQTSMYLCASSLRENPFFGPGTRLTVL.

This clone occurred once. CDR3 sequence (DNA): TGTGCCAGTAACCGGGGGGCCTCGGGTCGGACCAATCAGCCCCAGCATTTT. Encoded protein: CASNRGASGRTNQPQHF. V usage is TRBV19 and J usage is TRBJ1-5; maybe TRBD1 (6 bases). Trimming removed 7 bases at V and 3 bases at J, with 22 bases between. The germline gives CDR1 LNHDA, CDR2 SQIVND (reference sequence). This CDR3 comprises 17 residues.

The chain uses TRBV13 and TRBJ2-2; D uncertain. CDR3 length: 15 residues. The germline V gene encodes CDR1 PRHDT and CDR2 FYEKMQ (reference sequence). Deletions cut 5 bases from V and 4 bases from J, with 14 bases between. The DNA for the CDR3 is TGTGCCAGCAGCCCCCCTTTAGAAACCACCGGGGAGCTGTTTTTT. Translating it yields CASSPPLETTGELFF.

This chain uses TRBV19 with TRBJ2-7, with TRBD1 as a possible D gene (6 bases). Trimming left V 8 bases short and J 2 bases short, with 13 bases between. From germline, CDR1 is LNHDA and CDR2 SQIVND (reference sequence). The CDR3 has 13 residues. CDR3 loop: CASGGEGTYEQYF. The CDR3 DNA is TGTGCCAGTGGGGGCGAAGGCACCTACGAGCAGTACTTC.

This sequence joins TRBV27 and TRBJ2-3, with a tentative D call TRBD2 (7 bases). Trimming stripped 4 bases from V and 5 bases from J, with 16 bases between. CDR1 is MNHEY, CDR2 SMNVEV, per germline (reference sequence). This CDR3 spans 15 amino acids. CDR3 DNA: TGTGCCAGCAGTTCGGGGGGCCCCGGGGAAGATACGCAGTATTTT. The encoded protein is CASSSGGPGEDTQYF.

The chain has TRBV28 and TRBJ1-1; D call uncertain. Per the germline V gene, CDR1 is MDHEN and CDR2 is SYDVKM. The CDR3 has 16 amino acids. V was shortened by 6 bases and J by 0 bases, with 17 bases between the two germline ends. CDR3 sequence reads: CASSRHSGRLNTEAFF. The CDR3 DNA sequence: TGTGCCAGCAGCCGACATTCCGGCAGGTTGAACACTGAAGCTTTCTTT. The full variable domain, with the rest looked up from reference TRBV28 and TRBJ1-1, is DVKVTQSSRYLVKRTGEKVFLECVQDMDHENMFWYRQDPGLGLRLIYFSYDVKMKEKGDIPEGYSVSREKKERFSLILESASTNQTSMYLCASSRHSGRLNTEAFFGQGTRLTVV.

CDR3 amino acids: CATSRERGAGQPQHF. CDR3 bases: TGTGCCACCAGCAGAGAAAGGGGCGCAGGGCAGCCCCAGCATTTT. This sequence joins TRBV15 and TRBJ1-5; D possibly corresponds to TRBD1 (5 bases). Between the trimmed V and J ends, which lost 0 bases and 7 bases, there was a span of 13 bases. The CDR3 spans 15 residues. Germline loops: CDR1 LNHNV, CDR2 YYDKDF (reference sequence).

The chain is built from TRBV5-1 and TRBJ2-3; D ambiguous. Looked up from germline, CDR1 is SGHRS and CDR2 is YFSETQ. The CDR3 totals 14 residues. The V gene lost 0 bases and the J gene lost 0 bases, with 5 bases spanning the gap. The CDR3 coding sequence is TGCGCCAGCAGCTTGGCCCCTAGCACAGATACGCAGTATTTT. This sequence encodes CASSLAPSTDTQYF.

The rearrangement links TRBV30 to TRBJ2-3; unclear D gene. Germline lookup yields CDR1 GTSNPN and CDR2 SVGIG (reference sequence). Trimming pared 0 bases from V and 3 bases from J, leaving 7 bases between. This CDR3 has 13 residues. This CDR3 is CAWSVLGTDTQYF. The CDR3 nucleotides read TGTGCCTGGAGTGTTCTAGGAACAGATACGCAGTATTTT.

This sequence joins TRBV5-1 and TRBJ2-6, with TRBD2 matching over 7 bases. The CDR3 is 16 residues long. CDR1 is SGHRS and CDR2 is YFSETQ in the germline V gene. V dropped 4 bases and J dropped 3; count of bases not matched to a gene: 7. The CDR3 sequence: CASSTTGGGGANVLTF. CDR3 coding DNA: TGCGCCAGCAGCACAACTGGGGGGGGTGGGGCCAACGTCCTGACTTTC.

This rearrangement joins TRBV9 to TRBJ2-7, with D perhaps matching TRBD2 (6 bases). The CDR3 contains 13 residues. V shed 0 bases and J shed 7 bases, with 11 bases lying between them. Germline V gene data show CDR1 as SGDLS and CDR2 as YYNGEE. The CDR3 DNA sequence: TGTGCCAGCAGCGTAGGATGGGGGAGGGAGCAGTACTTC. Translated: CASSVGWGREQYF.

The chain links TRBV4-3 to TRBJ2-1; possible D gene TRBD1, 6 bases. There are 19 residues in the CDR3. Germline V gene lookup returns CDR1 LGHNA and CDR2 YSLEER. Trimming cost V 0 bases and J 7 bases, with 25 bases left between them. The CDR3 sequence: CASSQEGLGAFSTGNEQFF. The CDR3 DNA reads TGCGCCAGCAGCCAAGAAGGTTTGGGGGCCTTCTCTACGGGGAATGAGCAGTTCTTC.

The chain carries TRBV7-3 and TRBJ1-6, with 11 bases identical to TRBD1. CDR1 and CDR2 from the germline V gene are SGHTA and FQGTGA. The CDR3 contains 18 residues. V lost 0 bases, J lost 7 bases, and 8 bases stayed unmatched. The CDR3 DNA reads TGTGCCAGCAGCTTAACCGTTCCGGGACAGGGGGGAAATTCACCCCTCCACTTT. Its protein product is CASSLTVPGQGGNSPLHF.

The chain couples TRBV2 to TRBJ2-7; 7 positions agree with TRBD2. J was trimmed by 2 bases and V by 3 bases; bases with no gene match: 7. Germline assignment: CDR1 SNHLY and CDR2 FYNNEI. The length of the CDR3 is 15 residues. This CDR3 reads CASSDPGTITYEQYF. The CDR3 nucleotides are TGTGCCAGCAGTGATCCCGGGACTATAACCTACGAGCAGTACTTC.

The rearrangement joins TRBV6-5 to TRBJ1-6; TRBD1 matches 9 bases. The CDR3 is 14 amino acids. The J segment lost 12 bases and the V segment lost 6 bases, leaving 9 bases of the junction unmatched. Looked up from germline, CDR1 is MNHEY and CDR2 is SVGAGI. In DNA form, the CDR3 reads TGTGCCAGCAGCCTCGGACAGGGGAGGATACCCCTCCACTTT. Its protein product is CASSLGQGRIPLHF.